Following are 13 T cell receptor beta chains from one sample sequenced in a study of T cells after yellow fever vaccination. TCRdb independently ran MiXCR on the 5' RACE reads; one entry per CDR3 protein. The sample has hundreds of thousands of distinct CDR3 sequences; roughly 8.7% are singletons. The sequencing used PBMCs, collected on the day of the first yellow fever vaccination. The receptors were gathered from a young man who received the YFV17D yellow fever vaccine.

The chain joins TRBV2 to TRBJ1-1; D gene ambiguous. The V gene lost 7 bases and the J gene lost 1 base, with 16 bases spanning the gap. CDR3 length: 15 amino acids. CDR1 and CDR2 from the germline V gene are SNHLY and FYNNEI. CDR3 region: CASKRMAIKNTEAFF. CDR3 nucleotide sequence: TGTGCCAGCAAACGAATGGCAATAAAGAACACTGAAGCTTTCTTT.

This clonotype was observed a handful of times. The chain links TRBV20-1 to TRBJ1-1; 9 bases agree with TRBD1. V was pared by 3 bases and J by 4 bases, with 9 bases of the junction left unmatched. The CDR3 consists of 15 residues. Looked up from germline, CDR1 is DFQATT and CDR2 is SNEGSKA (reference sequence). CDR3 sequence (DNA): TGCAGTGCTAGCGAACTACAGGGGGCGGTCACTGAAGCTTTCTTT. Translating it yields CSASELQGAVTEAFF.

This clonotype occurred a few times. This chain links TRBV7-2 with TRBJ2-5; 12 bases match TRBD1. Trimming at V came to 4 bases and at J to 4 bases, leaving 1 base not matched to a gene. The CDR3 consists of 14 residues. Germline CDR1 is SGHTA and CDR2 is FQGNSA. CDR3 coding DNA: TGTGCCAGCAGCTGGGGACAGGGGGCAGAGACCCAGTACTTC. Translating it yields CASSWGQGAETQYF.

This clonotype has a handful of counts. V gene TRBV9 combines with J gene TRBJ1-5, with no clear D. This CDR3 spans 14 amino acids. CDR1 SGDLS and CDR2 YYNGEE come from the germline V gene. V was cut by 0 bases and J by 9 bases, with 13 bases left in between. CDR3 residues: CASSVGDGLGPQHF. The CDR3 DNA follows: TGTGCCAGCAGCGTAGGCGACGGACTTGGGCCCCAGCATTTT.

This clonotype was seen a handful of times. V is TRBV20-1 and J is TRBJ2-5; 15 bases agree with TRBD2. The CDR3 is 17 amino acids. Germline V gives CDR1 DFQATT, CDR2 SNEGSKA (reference sequence). Trimming cost V 5 bases and J 3 bases; bases outside gene matches: 10. CDR3 nucleotide sequence: TGCAGTGCTTACAATGGACTAGCGGGGGGGCCGGAAGAGACCCAGTACTTC. Protein: CSAYNGLAGGPEETQYF.

This chain connects TRBV30 to TRBJ1-4; TRBD1 matches at 11 bases. Germline CDR1 and CDR2: GTSNPN and SVGIG (reference sequence). The CDR3 is 15 residues long. Trimming removed 5 bases from V and 4 bases from J; junction bases left unmatched: 6. CDR3 DNA sequence: TGTGCCTGGTCCCGGACAGGGGGCATTAATGAAAAACTGTTTTTT. Its protein is CAWSRTGGINEKLFF. Using reference TRBV30 and TRBJ1-4 for the parts outside the CDR3, the full variable domain is SQTIHQWPATLVQPVGSPLSLECTVEGTSNPNLYWYRQAAGRGLQLLFYSVGIGQISSEVPQNLSASRPQDRQFILSSKKLLLSDSGFYLCAWSRTGGINEKLFFGSGTQLSVL.

The chain employs TRBV7-9 and TRBJ1-5; D call uncertain. The V gene's germline CDR1 is SEHNR and CDR2 FQNEAQ (reference sequence). CDR3 length: 12 amino acids. V lost 1 base to trimming and J lost 6 bases, with 4 bases between them. The CDR3 coding sequence is TGTGCCAGCAGCTTAGAGGCTCAGCCCCAGCATTTT. Its protein product is CASSLEAQPQHF.

At least ten counts were recorded for this clonotype. J is TRBJ1-1 and V is TRBV7-2; D is possibly TRBD1 (5 bases). The germline V gene encodes CDR1 SGHTA and CDR2 FQGNSA. The length of the CDR3 is 14 residues. V lost 1 base, J lost 4 bases, and 10 bases lay in between. This CDR3 reads CASSLVGAGTEAFF. The CDR3 region has the DNA TGTGCCAGCAGCTTAGTAGGGGCGGGCACTGAAGCTTTCTTT.

The CDR3 nucleotides are TGTGCCAGCACTAAATGGGGGAGAAACACCGGGGAGCTGTTTTTT. This gives the protein CASTKWGRNTGELFF. The genes are TRBV27 and TRBJ2-2; D assignment may be TRBD1 or TRBD2 (5 bases each). Trimming left V 7 bases short and J 2 bases short, with 14 bases between. CDR3 size: 15 residues. From germline, CDR1 is MNHEY and CDR2 SMNVEV (reference sequence).

V usage is TRBV30 and J usage is TRBJ1-1; D unresolved. V lost 2 bases to trimming and J lost 10 bases, with 11 bases between them. The germline CDR1 and CDR2 sequences are GTSNPN and SVGIG (reference sequence). The CDR3 is made up of 11 amino acids. The CDR3 region is CAWSLTATAFF. DNA of the CDR3: TGTGCCTGGAGTCTCACGGCGACAGCTTTCTTT.

This clonotype was recorded at least ten times. The chain combines TRBV4-1 with TRBJ1-1, with 12 bases identical to TRBD1. Germline trimming cut 4 bases from V and 5 bases from J; bases unmatched to any gene: 14. Germline V lookup: CDR1 MGHRA, CDR2 YSYEKL. The CDR3 contains 18 residues. As DNA, the CDR3 is TGCGCCAGCAGCCGAAGGGGACAGGGGGCCACGGCGTGGACTGAAGCTTTCTTT. This codes for CASSRRGQGATAWTEAFF.

This clonotype has ten or more counts. The rearrangement links TRBV4-1 to TRBJ1-5; D call uncertain. V was pared by 0 bases and J by 5 bases, with 14 bases between. CDR1 MGHRA and CDR2 YSYEKL come from the germline V gene. The CDR3 sequence is 16 residues long. The CDR3, as DNA: TGCGCCAGCAGCCAAGAAGTTTCAGACGGCTATCAGCCCCAGCATTTT. Its protein product is CASSQEVSDGYQPQHF.

Only a few counts were recorded for this clonotype. This chain uses TRBV28 with TRBJ1-2; a possible D gene is TRBD1 (6 bases). V lost 1 base and J lost 7, with 22 bases in between. The length of the CDR3 is 17 residues. From germline, CDR1 is MDHEN and CDR2 SYDVKM. The CDR3 reads CASSLSPTNTGIGGYTF. CDR3 DNA: TGTGCCAGCAGTTTATCCCCTACCAATACAGGGATAGGTGGCTACACCTTC.